This paragraph covers one T cell receptor beta chain sequence. CDR3 length equals 12 residues. V was clipped by 5 bases and J by 3 bases, with 8 bases between them. Germline CDR1 reads MNHEY; CDR2 reads SMNVEV (reference sequence). For TCRbeta, the library was prepared with unique molecular identifiers. TCRdb analysed the PCR reads with MiXCR anew, one entry per CDR3 protein. There are hundreds of thousands of distinct CDR3 sequences in the sample; roughly 17% occur only once, and about 1.1% lies in the top ten. The sample belongs to a study of T-cell reconstitution after alpha-beta-depleted transplantation in children.

Specimen: PBMCs from the stem cell graft donor, collected from the stem cell graft. This clonotype was obtained from a human donor who donated a stem cell graft to a child with acute myeloid leukemia. The chain employs TRBV27 and TRBJ2-7; D gene unclear. This CDR3 reads CASSKDGYEQYF. The CDR3, as DNA: TGTGCCAGCAGTAAAGACGGCTACGAGCAGTACTTC.